What follows are 12 T cell receptor beta chains derived from one specimen sequenced in a study of T cells in women clearing cervical HPV infection. Measured with immunoSEQ multiplex PCR; TCRdb has only the in-frame clones, and not every one. The table for this sample gives more than 30,000 clones. Sequencing was performed on blood buffy coat. Every receptor here comes from a woman aged 18-70 years with a cervical HPV16 infection that either progressed to CIN3+ or cleared (not recorded which).

For this clone: Coverage ceases 3 residues before the CDR3 finishes, and the germline J gene fills in the end. V is TRBV5-1 and J is TRBJ2-7; possible D gene TRBD1, 5 bases. Trimming shortened V by 0 bases and J by 2 bases, and 9 bases separated the two germline ends. Germline CDR1 reads SGHRS; CDR2 reads YFSETQ. The CDR3 runs to 14 residues. The sequenced part of the CDR3 DNA is TGCGCCAGCAGCTTGGGTGCAGGGACCTACGAG. This gives the protein CASSLGAGTYE. The CDR3 in full is CASSLGAGTYEQYF.

As for this clone: The CDR3 end is not reached by the read, which stops 3 residues before it; the germline J gene fills it in. The chain uses TRBV6-2 or TRBV6-3 and TRBJ2-1; D unclear. Germline assignment: CDR1 MNHEY and CDR2 SVGEGT. V lost 2 bases to trimming and J lost 8 bases, with 13 bases between them. This CDR3 spans 14 amino acids. The CDR3 reads CASSYGPSDYEQFF. The sequenced part of the CDR3 DNA is TGTGCCAGCAGTTACGGCCCTAGTGACTATGAG.

Worth noting for this clone: The DNA ends 3 residues before the CDR3 does, and the rest of the CDR3 is filled in from the germline J gene. The chain recombines TRBV6-2 or TRBV6-3 with TRBJ2-2; 9 bases match TRBD2. V was clipped by 5 bases and J by 5 bases; unmatched bases: 6. The CDR3 has 15 residues. The germline gives CDR1 MNHEY, CDR2 SVGEGT. The CDR3 bases that were read are TGTGCCAGCAGTAAAGCGGGAGGATGGACCGGGGAG. Protein product: CASSKAGGWTGE. The whole CDR3 sequence reads CASSKAGGWTGELFF.

Concerning this clone itself: Read sequence stops 3 residues before the CDR3 end, and the germline J gene provides the missing end. The chain uses TRBV18 and TRBJ1-1; 10 nucleotides line up with TRBD1. Germline CDR1 reads KGHSH; CDR2 reads LQKENI. V gave up 3 bases and J gave up 7 bases; unmatched junction bases: 2. The CDR3 totals 13 residues. Incomplete CDR3 DNA: TGTGCCAGCTCACCGGGACAGGGGATTGAA. This gives the protein CASSPGQGIE. In full, the CDR3 is CASSPGQGIEAFF. The full variable domain, in which reference TRBV18 and TRBJ1-1 provide the parts outside the CDR3, is NAGVMQNPRHLVRRRGQEARLRCSPMKGHSHVYWYRQLPEEGLKFMVYLQKENIIDESGMPKERFSAEFPKEGPSILRIQQVVRGDSAAYFCASSPGQGIEAFFGQGTRLTVV.

To note about this clone: The read ends 3 residues shy of where the CDR3 ends; the end is completed using the germline J gene. V is TRBV20-1 and J is TRBJ2-3, with D tentatively TRBD2 (6 bases). V lost 6 bases and J 6 bases, leaving 13 bases between the germline ends. CDR3 length equals 12 residues. The germline V gene has CDR1 DFQATT and CDR2 SNEGSKA (reference sequence). CDR3 region: CSARLGGDTQYF. The DNA read from the CDR3 is TGCAGTGCCCGACTAGGCGGGGATACG.

Details on this clone: The read terminates 3 residues ahead of where the CDR3 ends, so the germline J gene completes it. The rearrangement uses TRBV7-6 and TRBJ2-1; 10 bases are a match to TRBD2. The CDR3 runs to 15 residues. Germline-derived CDR1 and CDR2 are SGHVS and FNYEAQ. V lost 5 bases and J lost 2; bases outside the gene matches: 3. CDR3 in amino acids: CASSRGTSAYNEQFF. CDR3 DNA, as far as it was read: TGTGCCAGCAGCCGCGGGACTAGCGCCTACAATGAG.

A note on this clone: The read ends 3 residues early relative to the CDR3; the germline J gene fills the gap. V usage is TRBV5-1 and J usage is TRBJ2-3; 9 bases match TRBD2. The CDR3 runs 16 residues. Germline CDR1 reads SGHRS; CDR2 reads YFSETQ. Trimming removed 2 bases from V and 2 bases from J; junction bases left unmatched: 6. The DNA read from the CDR3 is TGCGCCAGCAGCTTTATGAGCGGGAGGAACACAGATACG. The encoded protein is CASSFMSGRNTDT. The whole CDR3 sequence reads CASSFMSGRNTDTQYF.

About this clone: The CDR3 end lies 3 residues beyond the end of the read and is filled in from the germline J gene. The chain carries TRBV4-2 and TRBJ2-1; 7 bases line up with TRBD2. The CDR3 covers 14 residues. Per germline, CDR1 LGHNA and CDR2 YNFKEQ. V lost 5 bases and J lost 8; bases outside the gene matches: 9. This chain's CDR3 is CASSEGGLGDEQFF. CDR3 DNA, as far as it was read: TGTGCCAGCAGCGAAGGAGGACTAGGCGATGAG.

On this clone itself: The CDR3 extends 3 residues past the end of the read, so its final part is completed from the germline J gene. This chain links TRBV20-1 with TRBJ1-5; 8 bases align to TRBD1. The junction had 9 bases not matched to a gene; V was cut back by 1 base and J by 7 bases. The CDR3 runs to 15 residues. Germline V gene sequence: CDR1 DFQATT, CDR2 SNEGSKA (reference sequence). CDR3 DNA (partial): TGCAGTGCTAGAGCGTACAGGGGGGCTACCCAGCCC. Translated, it gives CSARAYRGATQP. The CDR3 as a whole reads CSARAYRGATQPQHF.

A remark on this clone: The CDR3 is cut off 3 residues early in the read; its end comes from the germline J gene. The rearrangement uses TRBV6-2 or TRBV6-3 and TRBJ2-1; 14 bases match TRBD2. CDR1 and CDR2 (germline): MNHEY, SVGEGT. CDR3 length: 15 residues. Unmatched junction bases numbered 4, after V lost 5 bases and J lost 7 bases. The covered CDR3 bases are TGTGCCAGCAGTGCGGGACTAGCGGGAGTTAATGAG. Translated: CASSAGLAGVNE. From start to end, the CDR3 is CASSAGLAGVNEQFF.

The chain's CDR3 is CASSPATGSSGNTIYF. CDR3 bases read: TGCGCCAGCAGTCCAGCGACAGGGAGCTCTGGAAACACC. The rearrangement joins TRBV5-1 to TRBJ1-3, with 7 bases lining up with TRBD1. The CDR3 is cut off 3 residues early in the read; its end comes from the germline J gene. The CDR3 sequence is 16 residues long. The V gene's germline CDR1 is SGHRS and CDR2 YFSETQ. J lost 0 bases, V lost 5 bases, and 8 bases had no gene match.

As concerns this clone: The CDR3 is cut off 3 residues early in the read; its end comes from the germline J gene. V gene TRBV29-1 combines with J gene TRBJ2-7; 11 bases are shared with TRBD1. The trim removed 6 bases at V and 3 bases at J, leaving 4 bases unmatched. This CDR3 contains 13 residues. Germline loops: CDR1 SQVTM, CDR2 ANQGSEA. The part of the CDR3 DNA that was read is TGCAGCGTGAGGACAGGGGGCTTCTACGAG. Translating gives CSVRTGGFYE. The CDR3, in full, reads CSVRTGGFYEQYF.